A single sample gave rise to the 9 T cell receptor beta chains below, sequenced in a study of post-analysis software for immune sequencing data. The study's findings and limits: TRBV5-6, TRBV5-1 and TRBV20-1 were among about 5 TRBV segments more frequent in patients than controls.

Their antigens are not known. The TCR beta cDNA libraries carried unique molecular identifiers. TCRdb processed the PCR reads anew with MiXCR; each CDR3 protein has one entry. This table has hundreds of thousands of distinct CDR3 sequences, 30% appearing once. The sequencing input was blood. These receptors all stem from a girl aged 5-17 years with multiple sclerosis.

A word on this clonotype: A much larger clone sits a single nucleotide away, making a read error possible. The chain links TRBV2 to TRBJ2-6, with 8 positions matching TRBD1. This CDR3 is 15 amino acids long. Germline V CDR1 and CDR2: SNHLY, FYNNEI. DNA for the CDR3: TGTGCCAGCAGCGACAGGGGCTCTGTGGCCAACGTCCTGACTTTC. Its protein is CASSDRGSVANVLTF.

J is TRBJ1-3 and V is TRBV3-1; D is undetermined. This CDR3 is built from 17 residues. Germline V lookup: CDR1 LGHDT, CDR2 YNNKEL (reference sequence). V was cut by 0 bases and J by 2 bases, with 14 bases left in between. The CDR3 sequence is CASSQDILGHTGNTIYF. The CDR3 DNA sequence: TGTGCCAGCAGCCAAGATATCCTGGGTCATACTGGAAACACCATATATTTT.

This clonotype was seen a handful of times. The chain has TRBV7-2 and TRBJ2-1; 10 nucleotides align to TRBD1. The length of the CDR3 is 15 residues. V was pared by 8 bases and J by 4 bases, with 8 bases of the junction left unmatched. From germline, CDR1 is SGHTA and CDR2 FQGNSA. The CDR3 here is CASGPGQGTYNEQFF. The CDR3 DNA follows: TGTGCCAGCGGCCCGGGACAGGGGACTTACAATGAGCAGTTCTTC.

This chain links TRBV6-1 with TRBJ2-5, with D unresolved. Germline lookup yields CDR1 MNHNS and CDR2 SASEGT. Between the trimmed V and J ends, which lost 8 bases and 0 bases, there was a span of 4 bases. The CDR3 spans 11 residues. CDR3 sequence reads: CASLYQETQYF. The CDR3 nucleotides read TGTGCCAGCCTTTACCAAGAGACCCAGTACTTC.

The rearrangement uses TRBV20-1 and TRBJ2-5, with a possible D match to TRBD2 (6 bases). The CDR3 totals 15 residues. CDR1 DFQATT and CDR2 SNEGSKA come from the germline V gene (reference sequence). V was cut by 6 bases and J by 4 bases, with 21 bases left in between. In DNA, the CDR3 is TGCAGTGCCTCCTTTTCGGAGGGGCGAGGAGAGACCCAGTACTTC. It codes for CSASFSEGRGETQYF.

The V call is TRBV6-6, the J call TRBJ2-5; D perhaps matches TRBD2 (6 bases). The CDR3 contains 17 residues. With 5 bases removed from V and 3 bases from J, the gap between germline ends came to 22 bases. Germline-derived CDR1 and CDR2 are MNHNY and SVGAGI (reference sequence). CDR3 region: CASSRKGDRTTEETQYF. CDR3 nucleotide sequence: TGTGCCAGCAGTCGCAAAGGAGACCGGACTACCGAAGAGACCCAGTACTTC.

The rearrangement uses TRBV9 and TRBJ2-3, with a tentative D call TRBD1 (6 bases). Deletions cut 5 bases from V and 1 base from J, with 11 bases between. CDR3 size: 14 residues. CDR1 SGDLS and CDR2 YYNGEE come from the germline V gene. The CDR3 DNA sequence: TGTGCCAGCAGTCGGACAGCAGGCACAGATACGCAGTATTTT. It codes for CASSRTAGTDTQYF.

The chain uses TRBV6-5 and TRBJ2-7; D might be TRBD1 (5 bases). The J call could be wrong; TRBJ2-5 is a better fit for the DNA end. Looked up from germline, CDR1 is MNHEY and CDR2 is SVGAGI. This CDR3 has 14 residues. The CDR3 nucleotides are TGTGCCAGCAGTTACTCGCCAGGGCTTGAGACCCAGTACTTC. It translates to CASSYSPGLETQYF.

This clonotype was seen a few times. This chain links TRBV6-5 with TRBJ1-1; D remains unclear. V was trimmed by 4 bases and J by 2 bases, leaving 14 bases between them. Germline V gene sequence: CDR1 MNHEY, CDR2 SVGAGI. There are 15 residues in the CDR3. The CDR3 DNA sequence: TGTGCCAGCAGTTCCGCCGGACTGATAAACACTGAAGCTTTCTTT. Protein: CASSSAGLINTEAFF.